This T cell receptor beta chain came from a study of shared T cell receptors in the human thymus (dated by TCRdb to the early 2020s). The study in broad terms: The study examined how the human thymus generates shared, self-reactive T-cell receptor alpha chains.

Turning to this clone: The clone's antigen remains unknown. A junction boundary mismatches the germline segment, possibly from a read error.

The CDR3 starts with the cysteine, ends with the phenylalanine, and has 16 residues. The retained sequence is limited to the CDR3, 48 bases, with the frame set at the first base. Based on the germline V gene (reference sequence), the CDR1 and CDR2 sequences are LNHNV and YYDKDF. Receptors were amplified or captured by the immunoSEQ multiplex PCR assay. In TCRdb, the immuneACCESS table is reduced to in-frame sequences with V and J assigned. These tables do not hold every clone; where another copy was compared, an unresolved V gene accounts for under half, and the others remain unexplained. In all, the sample holds roughly 710,000 clones, and around 85% of those were seen once. The ten largest clones capture more than 0.01% of the sample. This same sample was also taken into another study, of human thymus T cells. As the second study states: Donors were immunologically healthy infants undergoing open corrective cardiac surgery for congenital heart defects in Finland. The thymus tissue came from surgical resects taken out during corrective cardiac surgery. V and J gene segment usage appeared biased in both thymic and peripheral blood repertoires. According to the related research, thymic TCR repertoires were highly overlapping among unrelated individuals. The study used fewer than ten infant thymus samples plus four related peripheral blood samples to characterize TCR alpha and beta repertoires. The infant donors were roughly 7 to 244 days old, and the cohort included over 5 males and a couple of females. After being mechanically released from the tissue, thymocytes were kept at -70 degrees C in pellets of roughly 9.5-31 million cells. A QIAsymphony instrument was used to extract genomic DNA from frozen cell pellets. TCRB and TCRAD loci were amplified from a standardized quantity of quality-controlled genomic DNA using the immunoSEQ multiplex PCR assay. The amplicons covered the V(D)J region and were long enough to include the CDR3 and to identify the V and J genes. Through the commercial immunoSEQ service, the amplicons were sequenced on an Illumina platform. Primer bias and sequencing errors were corrected as previously described, and TCRAD and TCRB were defined on the basis of the IMGT database. immunoSEQ Analyzer 3.0 and VDJTools were used for repertoire analysis, which covered basic statistics, V/J segment usage, diversity estimates, rarefaction and pairwise overlap. Diversity was estimated with Chao1, ChaoE, Efron-Thisted, Shannon and inverse Simpson indices, and also on datasets down-sampled to the smallest sample. Repertoire overlap used strict matching of CDR3 nucleotide sequence, V gene and J gene, with Jaccard-based multidimensional scaling clustering. On average, thymus samples yielded hundreds of thousands of unique TCRB clonotypes, whereas blood samples yielded some 85,000.

The rearrangement combines TRBV15 with TRBJ2-4; TRBD1 lines up with 7 middle nucleotides. Sequencing was performed on thymocytes. This TCR was recovered from a girl under three years old with a congenital heart defect. Donor details come from another sample of the same person, matched by shared clones. CDR3 loop: CATSPQEQGPKNIQYF. The bases read TGTGCCACCAGCCCACAGGAACAGGGGCCCAAGAACATTCAGTACTTC.